This TCR beta chain was recorded in a study of T cell repertoires in cytomegalovirus infection. Findings of the study overall: Ex vivo responses were dominated by HLA-C-restricted CMV-specific TCR beta clonotypes. CMV carriers with the relevant HLA were identified by cumulative public TCR beta family frequency.

TCRdb independently ran MiXCR on the reads; one entry per CDR3 protein. Among about half a million distinct CDR3 sequences listed, roughly 42% were seen once. J lost 2 bases, V lost 1 base, and 5 bases had no gene match. The CDR3 covers 16 residues. Germline CDR1 and CDR2: SGHVS and FQNEAQ. In its sample, this clonotype was seen many times. Its antigen is as yet unknown. The sequence was collected from a human donor in good health (CMV status not recorded). Some clones in this sample may be carry-over from other donors' samples. The rearrangement uses TRBV7-8 and TRBJ2-3; TRBD2 matches at 8 bases. The sample here was cultured PBMCs, taken from culture after CMV antigen stimulation. This CDR3 is CASSLVSAGDTDTQYF. The DNA for the CDR3 is TGTGCCAGCAGCTTAGTTTCAGCGGGAGACACAGATACGCAGTATTTT.